These 5 T cell receptor beta chains were sequenced from one sample in a study of blood T cell repertoires in COVID-19. Profiling relied on immunoSEQ multiplex PCR, and the TCRdb table lists in-frame clones only, not all of them. The data contain approximately 200,000 clones, approximately 92% of them singletons. Sample: PBMCs or T cells enriched from blood (not recorded which). The origin of the receptors is a young woman in a cohort exposed to, infected with or recovered from COVID-19 (not recorded which).

This sequence joins TRBV27 and TRBJ1-2, with 10 bases aligning to TRBD1. With V trimmed by 6 bases and J by 4 bases, 11 bases remained unmatched. This CDR3 spans 16 amino acids. CDR1 and CDR2 (germline): MNHEY, SMNVEV (reference sequence). The CDR3 nucleotides are TGTGCCAGCAGCACCTTGGGACAGGGGATTTCCTATGGCTACACCTTC. Translation gives CASSTLGQGISYGYTF.

The chain combines TRBV14 with TRBJ1-3; D is uncertain. V dropped 0 bases and J dropped 9 bases, with 6 bases sitting between them. The CDR3 contains 12 residues. Germline V lookup: CDR1 SGHDN, CDR2 FVKESK. CDR3 in amino acids: CASSQEVGTIYF. The CDR3 nucleotides are TGTGCCAGCAGCCAAGAAGTCGGCACCATATATTTT.

V is TRBV5-6 and J is TRBJ1-4, with D perhaps matching TRBD1 (6 bases). CDR1 and CDR2 from the germline V gene are SGHDT and YYEEEE. The CDR3 is 13 amino acids. Trimming pared 2 bases from V and 4 bases from J, leaving 6 bases between. The CDR3 reads CASSLQGNEKLFF. In DNA form, the CDR3 reads TGTGCCAGCAGCTTACAGGGTAATGAAAAACTGTTTTTT.

The gene calls are TRBV7-8 and TRBJ2-1; 7 nucleotides align to TRBD2. This CDR3 region has 15 residues. Germline CDR1 is SGHVS and CDR2 is FQNEAQ. Trimming cost V 10 bases and J 4 bases; bases outside gene matches: 13. The CDR3 DNA reads as TGTGCCATCTATTTGGGGCTGGGGGGGTACAATGAGCAGTTCTTC. This translates into CAIYLGLGGYNEQFF.

CDR3 sequence: CASSTQQGDEQFF. CDR3 in DNA: TGTGCCAGCAGCACGCAACAGGGGGATGAGCAGTTCTTC. V gene TRBV5-4 combines with J gene TRBJ2-1, with 8 bases aligning to TRBD1. V was clipped by 4 bases and J by 8 bases; unmatched bases: 5. The CDR3 has 13 residues. Germline CDR1 SGHNT, CDR2 YYREEE (reference sequence).